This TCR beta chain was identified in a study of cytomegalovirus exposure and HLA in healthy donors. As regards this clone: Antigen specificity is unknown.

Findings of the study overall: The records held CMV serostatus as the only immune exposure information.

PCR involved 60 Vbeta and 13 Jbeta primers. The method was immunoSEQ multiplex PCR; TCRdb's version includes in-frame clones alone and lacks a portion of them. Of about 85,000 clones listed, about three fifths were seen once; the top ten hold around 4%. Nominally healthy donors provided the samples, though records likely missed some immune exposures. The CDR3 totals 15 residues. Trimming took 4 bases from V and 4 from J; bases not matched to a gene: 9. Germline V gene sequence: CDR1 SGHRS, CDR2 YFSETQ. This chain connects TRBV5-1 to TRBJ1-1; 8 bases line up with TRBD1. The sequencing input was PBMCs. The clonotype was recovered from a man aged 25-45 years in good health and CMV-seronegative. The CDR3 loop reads CASSAGGSLSTEAFF. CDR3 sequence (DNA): TGCGCCAGCAGCGCAGGGGGCTCTTTGAGCACTGAAGCTTTCTTT. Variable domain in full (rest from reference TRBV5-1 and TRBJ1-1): KAGVTQTPRYLIKTRGQQVTLSCSPISGHRSVSWYQQTPGQGLQFLFEYFSETQRNKGNFPGRFSGRQFSNSRSEMNVSTLELGDSALYLCASSAGGSLSTEAFFGQGTRLTVV.